This T cell receptor (beta chain) was recovered during a study of cytomegalovirus exposure and HLA in healthy donors. General observations from the study: TCR beta V- and J-gene trimming, according to a later analysis, was linked to a missense DCLRE1C variant. Accounts indicate the classifier identified cytomegalovirus status with strong specificity and sensitivity.

This CDR3 contains 15 residues. With 0 bases clipped from V and 3 bases from J, the junction kept 0 bases outside the gene matches. About this clone itself: What it recognizes is unknown.

PCR primers comprised 60 Vbeta and 13 Jbeta primers. Some clones are missing from TCRdb's copy, which holds only in-frame ones; the method was immunoSEQ multiplex PCR. This sample's clone table lists roughly 220,000 clones. This chain joins TRBV23-1 and TRBJ1-5; the match to TRBD1 covers 9 bases. TRBV23-1 is an open reading frame, and its role is uncertain. The sequencing input was PBMCs. This TCR came from a girl aged 2 to 10 in good health and CMV-seropositive. This CDR3 reads CASSQSQGANQPQHF. CDR3 nucleotides: TGCGCCAGCAGTCAATCACAGGGGGCCAATCAGCCCCAGCATTTT.